A selection of T cell receptor beta chains follows, all from one sample in a study of T cells after yellow fever vaccination. TCRdb used MiXCR to reprocess the 5' RACE reads, holding one entry per CDR3 protein. The data show around 310,000 distinct CDR3 sequences, 3.6% seen once. Material: PBMCs, obtained on the day of the yellow fever booster vaccination. The receptors shown here come from a man aged 18 to 30 who received the YFV17D yellow fever vaccine. CDR3s include the opening cysteine and the closing phenylalanine or tryptophan. A D gene is named only where the DNA matches it firmly. Clone size is stated in some rows and not others, as once, few, many or a class when expanded.

v_gene: TRBV9
j_gene: TRBJ2-7
abundance: .
d_gene: TRBD1
CDR3nt: TGTGCCAGCACCCCGGGGGGACAGGGTTTCCACGAGCAGTACTTC
CDR3aa: CASTPGGQGFHEQYF

v_gene: TRBV5-4
j_gene: TRBJ1-6
abundance: few
d_gene: .
CDR3nt: TGTGCCAGCAGCCCGGAACAGGAGAGTTCACCCCTCCACTTT
CDR3aa: CASSPEQESSPLHF

v_gene: TRBV4-1
j_gene: TRBJ2-1
abundance: .
d_gene: TRBD1
CDR3nt: TGCGCCAGCAGCCAATGGGACAGAGCCTACAATGAGCAGTTCTTC
CDR3aa: CASSQWDRAYNEQFF

v_gene: TRBV18
j_gene: TRBJ1-6
abundance: many
d_gene: .
CDR3nt: TGTGCCAGCTCACCAAGGACACCTAATAATTCACCCCTCCACTTT
CDR3aa: CASSPRTPNNSPLHF

v_gene: TRBV25-1
j_gene: TRBJ2-2
abundance: many
d_gene: .
CDR3nt: TGTGCCAGCAGTGATGGAGTAGGAGGTACCGGGGAGCTGTTTTTT
CDR3aa: CASSDGVGGTGELFF

v_gene: TRBV7-9
j_gene: TRBJ2-7
abundance: many
d_gene: .
CDR3nt: TGTGCCAGCAGCACGGACAGCGCCTACGAGCAGTACTTC
CDR3aa: CASSTDSAYEQYF

v_gene: TRBV7-2
j_gene: TRBJ2-3
abundance: .
d_gene: TRBD2
CDR3nt: TGTGCCGCCAGGACTAGCGGGGGAACTAGCACAGATACGCAGTATTTT
CDR3aa: CAARTSGGTSTDTQYF

v_gene: TRBV5-5
j_gene: TRBJ2-1
abundance: many
d_gene: TRBD2
CDR3nt: TGTGCCAGCAGGCGGGAGGGTAGCGGTCCCACGGGGCAGTTCTTC
CDR3aa: CASRREGSGPTGQFF

v_gene: TRBV6-2/TRBV6-3
j_gene: TRBJ1-5
abundance: .
d_gene: .
CDR3nt: TGTGCCAGCAGGTTTTCCAATCAGCCCCAGCATTTT
CDR3aa: CASRFSNQPQHF

v_gene: TRBV6-5
j_gene: TRBJ1-5
abundance: .
d_gene: TRBD1
CDR3nt: TGTGCCAGCAGTTACGGACAGGGACATAATCAGCCCCAGCATTTT
CDR3aa: CASSYGQGHNQPQHF

v_gene: TRBV6-2/TRBV6-3
j_gene: TRBJ2-5
abundance: many
d_gene: .
CDR3nt: TGTGCCAGCAATGGATTTGGGGAAGAGACCCAGTACTTC
CDR3aa: CASNGFGEETQYF

v_gene: TRBV4-2
j_gene: TRBJ2-3
abundance: few
d_gene: TRBD2
CDR3nt: TGTGCCAGCAGCCCGATTAGCGGGGGCACAGATACGCAGTATTTT
CDR3aa: CASSPISGGTDTQYF

v_gene: TRBV3-1
j_gene: TRBJ2-7
abundance: many
d_gene: TRBD2
CDR3nt: TGTGCCAGCAGCCAAAATAGCGGGGGGGCCTACGAGCAGTACTTC
CDR3aa: CASSQNSGGAYEQYF

v_gene: TRBV4-2
j_gene: TRBJ1-2
abundance: .
d_gene: TRBD1
CDR3nt: TGTGCCAGCAGCCAAGGGGGACAGGGTGACGGCTACACCTTC
CDR3aa: CASSQGGQGDGYTF

v_gene: TRBV2
j_gene: TRBJ2-2
abundance: few
d_gene: .
CDR3nt: TGTGCCAGCAGTTTTTACCTCACCGGGGAGCTGTTTTTT
CDR3aa: CASSFYLTGELFF

v_gene: TRBV11-2
j_gene: TRBJ2-4
abundance: many
d_gene: .
CDR3nt: TGTGCCAGCAGCTTTTCAGGGGACTTCGACATTCAGTACTTC
CDR3aa: CASSFSGDFDIQYF

v_gene: TRBV11-2
j_gene: TRBJ1-4
abundance: many
d_gene: .
CDR3nt: TGTGCCAGCAGCTTAGTCGGTCGGAATCTCCCAGGTCAACTGTTTTTT
CDR3aa: CASSLVGRNLPGQLFF

v_gene: TRBV3-1
j_gene: TRBJ1-5
abundance: many
d_gene: .
CDR3nt: TGTGCCAGCAGCCCGGGAGTGAATAGCAATCAGCCCCAGCATTTT
CDR3aa: CASSPGVNSNQPQHF

v_gene: TRBV10-3
j_gene: TRBJ2-2
abundance: many
d_gene: .
CDR3nt: TGTGCCGCAGGACGGGGGGCCGACACCGGGGAGCTGTTTTTT
CDR3aa: CAAGRGADTGELFF

v_gene: TRBV20-1
j_gene: TRBJ1-2
abundance: many
d_gene: .
CDR3nt: TGCAGTGCTAGATCTGCGCTTGGCCCCGCATCTGGCTACACCTTC
CDR3aa: CSARSALGPASGYTF

v_gene: TRBV19
j_gene: TRBJ2-5
abundance: many
d_gene: .
CDR3nt: TGTGCCAGTAGAGACAGCGGCTCAGAGACCCAGTACTTC
CDR3aa: CASRDSGSETQYF

v_gene: TRBV5-4
j_gene: TRBJ2-7
abundance: many
d_gene: TRBD2
CDR3nt: TGTGCCAGCAGCGCAGCGGGGGGTCTCTCCTACGAGCAGTACTTC
CDR3aa: CASSAAGGLSYEQYF

v_gene: TRBV5-8
j_gene: TRBJ2-3
abundance: few
d_gene: .
CDR3nt: TGTGCCAGCAGCGCGGACCCGAGCACAGATACGCAGTATTTT
CDR3aa: CASSADPSTDTQYF

v_gene: TRBV10-3
j_gene: TRBJ2-1
abundance: few
d_gene: TRBD2
CDR3nt: TGTGCCATCAGTTACCTCTGGACTAGCGGCTACAATGAGCAGTTCTTC
CDR3aa: CAISYLWTSGYNEQFF

v_gene: TRBV4-1
j_gene: TRBJ1-1
abundance: many
d_gene: .
CDR3nt: TGCGCCAGCAGCCGACCCAGGGCGTGGAGCACTGAAGCTTTCTTT
CDR3aa: CASSRPRAWSTEAFF

v_gene: TRBV2
j_gene: TRBJ2-1
abundance: few
d_gene: TRBD1
CDR3nt: TGTGCCAGCAGTACCGGGACAGGGATATACAATGAGCAGTTCTTC
CDR3aa: CASSTGTGIYNEQFF

v_gene: TRBV4-1
j_gene: TRBJ1-1
abundance: .
d_gene: .
CDR3nt: TGCGCCAGCAGCCAAGAGGGGGAACAGGCTGAGGCTTTCTTT
CDR3aa: CASSQEGEQAEAFF

v_gene: TRBV7-2
j_gene: TRBJ1-2
abundance: few
d_gene: .
CDR3nt: TGTGCCAGCAGCCCACACCAGGGATATGGCTACACCTTC
CDR3aa: CASSPHQGYGYTF

v_gene: TRBV19
j_gene: TRBJ1-6
abundance: many
d_gene: TRBD1
CDR3nt: TGTGCCAGTAGTACCGAGGGACAGGGGGATTCACCCCTCCACTTT
CDR3aa: CASSTEGQGDSPLHF

v_gene: TRBV18
j_gene: TRBJ1-2
abundance: .
d_gene: TRBD1
CDR3nt: TGTGCCAGCTCACCCTCCGGAACAGGGGAGGGCTACACCTTC
CDR3aa: CASSPSGTGEGYTF

v_gene: TRBV14
j_gene: TRBJ1-4
abundance: .
d_gene: .
CDR3nt: TGTGCCAGCAGCCAAGTAGCAGGGGCGTCTAATGAAAAACTGTTTTTT
CDR3aa: CASSQVAGASNEKLFF